This note documents a single TCR beta chain sequence. Its antigen remains unidentified. The sample holds no much larger clone one base away, and base qualities are not on file. The data originate from a study of TIL therapy for anti-PD-1-resistant metastatic lung cancer (dated by TCRdb to 2020 to 2022). About the investigation overall: A median age of around 56 years (range about 35-85) and a median tumor PD-L1 proportion score of more than 5% were recorded among enrolled patients. The cohort was composed predominantly of lung adenocarcinoma, with a few EGFR-mutant and two ALK-rearranged tumors included, and half of patients were identified as current or former smokers. Across the cohort, whole-exome sequencing showed a median non-synonymous tumor mutation burden of 1.5 mutations per megabase. T cell receptor beta sequencing of tumor and peripheral blood served to follow clonotypes across the tumor, the expanded TIL product, and serial blood samples.

CDR1 MNHEY and CDR2 SVGEGT were looked up in the germline V gene. V was cut back by 4 bases and J by 8 bases, leaving a gap of 11 bases between them. Including cysteine and phenylalanine, the CDR3 has 13 amino acids. Just the 39-base CDR3 DNA is kept, in frame starting at base 1. Study-level results and caveats: The study protocol defined all tumor marker inferences as exploratory. High clonal turnover was observed in TIL culture, with many enriched product clones not detected in the baseline tumor, which suggested clonal contraction rather than faithful expansion. Generalizability was limited because the cohort was highly selected, with more treatment-naive, never-smoker and oncogene-addicted patients included than is typical. Higher clonality and lower diversity were observed in expanded TIL cultures than in baseline intratumoral T cells (median clonality roughly 6.5% vs 31%, p < 0.0001).

The time point tag for this specimen amounts to: pre-treatment sample, taken before nivolumab and TIL therapy. The baseline tumor samples, taken from the same resection that was used to grow TIL, were excised metastases, most often pleural nodules or supraclavicular lymph nodes. Tumors were harvested before any PD-1/PD-L1 blockade; patients then received nivolumab, and those progressing received lymphodepletion, expanded TIL infusion and IL-2. Adults with stage 4 NSCLC were enrolled from October 2017 to early 2020 in a dual-center phase I trial. Samples were obtained from a single-arm, open-label phase I trial in which tumor-infiltrating lymphocyte therapy with nivolumab was evaluated in advanced non-small cell lung cancer. Parts of each resected tumor were snap-frozen in liquid nitrogen and kept at -80 degrees C. Tumor regions of interest were selected on H&E sections by laser-capture macrodissection, were pulverized into 15 mg aliquots, and were extracted with Qiagen Allprep kits.

The immunoSEQ v3 hsTCRB kit was used to amplify TCR beta CDR3 regions from genomic DNA through bias-controlled multiplex PCR. The TCR libraries were sequenced on an Illumina NextSeq 500 to approximately 2.1 million read pairs for survey level or about 5-6 million read pairs for deep level. The source study handled its data this way. V, D and J genes were assigned, non-productive sequences were removed, and clonality was reported by immunoSEQ Analyzer software. To compare repertoires between infused TIL and blood, productive Simpson clonality was used along with the Morisita overlap index of productive TRB rearrangements. The source is immuneACCESS, and TCRdb retained only in-frame sequences with V and J called. Part of the clones is not carried over; for the studies checked, unresolved V genes explain less than half of this, and the remainder is unexplained. V and J calls and clone size are those listed in that table; D and trimming were worked out from the DNA. Present in this sample are roughly 6,000 clones, 60% to 70% of which were seen just once. The biggest ten clones account for about a sixth of the sample.

The chain is assembled from TRBV6-2 or TRBV6-3 and TRBJ1-4, with the D segment identity uncertain. The source was tumor tissue, collected at baseline. The receptor's source is a person aged 25-85 years with non-small cell lung cancer. The sequenced DNA is TGTGCCAGCAGTTTGGACGGTTACGAAAAACTGTTTTTT. Its protein reads: CASSLDGYEKLFF.